These 16 T cell receptor beta chains were sequenced from one sample in a study of T cells in Graves' hyperthyroidism and ophthalmopathy. TCR beta CDR3 sequences were amplified from RNA transcripts. With the HTBI primer set, the TCR CDR3 went through a first round of RT-PCR. MiXCR, run by TCRdb on the multiplex PCR reads, gives a single entry per CDR3 protein. The sample lists 360,000 or so distinct CDR3 sequences; about 18% were seen once. Sequenced input: blood. The receptors come from a woman aged 18 to 35 with Graves' hyperthyroidism.

This clonotype was seen ten or more times. The chain employs TRBV2 and TRBJ2-7, with TRBD1 identical over 11 bases. Germline lookup yields CDR1 SNHLY and CDR2 FYNNEI. V dropped 6 bases and J dropped 2; count of bases not matched to a gene: 3. This CDR3 has 14 amino acids. The CDR3 DNA reads TGTGCCAGCAGAGCGGGACAGGGGGCCTACGAGCAGTACTTC. It specifies CASRAGQGAYEQYF.

This clonotype was counted ten times or more. This chain uses TRBV7-8 with TRBJ2-7; TRBD1 agrees at 8 bases. There are 14 residues in the CDR3. V was clipped by 7 bases and J by 2 bases; unmatched bases: 7. The germline gives CDR1 SGHVS, CDR2 FQNEAQ. DNA of the CDR3: TGTGCCAGCATCCGGGACAGGCTCACCTACGAGCAGTACTTC. This sequence encodes CASIRDRLTYEQYF.

About this clonotype itself: A read error may explain this, as a much larger clone is one base away. The gene calls are TRBV7-9 and TRBJ1-1, with unresolved D. Per the germline V gene, CDR1 is SEHNR and CDR2 is FQNEAQ (reference sequence). The CDR3 length is 14 residues. The CDR3 loop is CVSSLEFSDTEAFF. As DNA, the CDR3 is TGTGTCAGCAGCTTAGAGTTTAGCGACACTGAAGCTTTCTTT.

The chain links TRBV25-1 to TRBJ2-5; 8 bases agree with TRBD1. Germline CDR1 MGHDK, CDR2 SYGVNS. Trimming at V came to 8 bases and at J to 4 bases, leaving 15 bases not matched to a gene. The CDR3 consists of 16 residues. The DNA for the CDR3 is TGTGCCAGCTCCCGCCGACAGGGGCTGCAGGGAGAGACCCAGTACTTC. It yields the protein CASSRRQGLQGETQYF.

This clonotype was seen at least ten times. The chain is built from TRBV24-1 and TRBJ2-5, with 14 bases identical to TRBD2. This CDR3 has 15 amino acids. With 4 bases clipped from V and 4 bases from J, the junction kept 1 base outside the gene matches. Germline CDR1 and CDR2: KGHDR and SFDVKD. The CDR3 loop is CATSDGTSGGETQYF. The CDR3 coding sequence is TGTGCCACCAGTGACGGGACTAGCGGGGGAGAGACCCAGTACTTC.

To note about this clonotype: This may be a read error, as it is one base from a much larger clone. V gene TRBV2 combines with J gene TRBJ2-5, with D perhaps matching TRBD1 (6 bases). CDR1 is SNHLY, CDR2 FYNNEI, per germline. CDR3 length equals 12 residues. The CDR3, as DNA: TGTGCCGGGGGACACCCCCAAGATACCCAGTACTTC. Amino acid sequence: CAGGHPQDTQYF.

There are many counts of this clonotype. The chain recombines TRBV28 with TRBJ1-5; D unresolved. The ends were cut back, 4 bases at V and 4 bases at J, with 14 bases in the middle. The CDR3 runs 15 residues. The germline V gene has CDR1 MDHEN and CDR2 SYDVKM. CDR3 bases: TGTGCCAGCAGTTCGGTACGTTCCGGAAATCAGCCCCAGCATTTT. It is translated as CASSSVRSGNQPQHF.

This clonotype was recorded at least ten times. The chain carries TRBV12-3 or TRBV12-4 and TRBJ2-7; the D is unclear. The CDR3 has 11 residues. V was shortened by 6 bases and J by 3 bases, with 6 bases between the two germline ends. CDR3 sequence: CASSPDYEQYF. CDR3 DNA sequence: TGTGCCAGCAGCCCTGACTACGAGCAGTACTTC.

This clonotype was counted a few times. The V and J genes are TRBV19 and TRBJ1-1; 8 bases match TRBD1. With 3 bases clipped from V and 3 bases from J, the junction kept 3 bases outside the gene matches. Germline values: CDR1 LNHDA, CDR2 SQIVND (reference sequence). This CDR3 spans 14 amino acids. The DNA of the CDR3 is TGTGCCAGTAGTATCCCCAGGGGGCACACTGAAGCTTTCTTT. Its protein is CASSIPRGHTEAFF.

This chain uses TRBV3-1 with TRBJ2-2, with D possibly being TRBD1 or TRBD2 (5 bases each). Germline CDR1 and CDR2: LGHDT and YNNKEL (reference sequence). The CDR3 length is 15 residues. V dropped 1 base and J dropped 6 bases, with 12 bases sitting between them. This chain's CDR3 is CASSQAGRKAGELFF. The CDR3 DNA follows: TGTGCCAGCAGCCAAGCAGGGAGAAAGGCCGGGGAGCTGTTTTTT.

This clonotype was seen ten or more times. The CDR3 reads CAKPADYRAPRYGYTF. In DNA form, the CDR3 reads TGTGCCAAGCCGGCCGACTACAGGGCACCCCGCTATGGCTACACCTTC. The V call is TRBV11-1, the J call TRBJ1-2, with D perhaps TRBD1 (6 bases). Trimming left V 10 bases short and J 4 bases short, with 25 bases between. There are 16 residues in the CDR3. Germline V gives CDR1 SGHAT, CDR2 FQDESV (reference sequence).

The sample holds many counts of this clonotype. This sequence joins TRBV12-3 or TRBV12-4 and TRBJ1-3, with no clear D. Trimming cost V 4 bases and J 4 bases, with 11 bases left between them. The CDR3 consists of 14 residues. The CDR3 coding sequence is TGTGCCAGCAGTTCGGCCGCCTCGGGAAACACCATATATTTT. This translates into CASSSAASGNTIYF.

This clonotype occurred many times. The chain employs TRBV12-3 or TRBV12-4 and TRBJ2-7; D is unresolved. Trimming pared 6 bases from V and 0 bases from J, leaving 9 bases between. The CDR3 sequence is 13 residues long. CDR3: CASRVATSYEQYF. CDR3 sequence (DNA): TGTGCCAGCAGAGTTGCGACCTCCTACGAGCAGTACTTC.

V gene TRBV6-5 combines with J gene TRBJ2-7; D gene uncertain. CDR3 size: 14 residues. Germline values: CDR1 MNHEY, CDR2 SVGAGI. V dropped 8 bases and J dropped 1 base, with 15 bases sitting between them. The CDR3 region is CASCSAPPSYEQYF. For the CDR3, the DNA is TGTGCCAGCTGTTCCGCGCCCCCATCCTACGAGCAGTACTTC.

This clonotype came up many times. The rearrangement joins TRBV14 to TRBJ2-5; D is possibly TRBD2 (7 bases). Trimming shortened V by 1 base and J by 0 bases, and 12 bases separated the two germline ends. Germline CDR1 is SGHDN and CDR2 is FVKESK. CDR3 length equals 16 residues. The CDR3 sequence: CASSQGGGGHQETQYF. CDR3 DNA: TGTGCCAGCAGCCAAGGAGGGGGGGGCCACCAAGAGACCCAGTACTTC.

This clonotype was counted at least ten times. V is TRBV9 and J is TRBJ1-2; D gene unclear. Trimming took 7 bases from V and 3 from J, leaving 7 bases between them. In germline, CDR1 is SGDLS, CDR2 YYNGEE. The CDR3 totals 11 residues. This CDR3 is CASSRDYGYTF. CDR3 DNA sequence: TGTGCCAGCTCGAGGGACTATGGCTACACCTTC.